The next 6 T cell receptor beta chains were all read from a single sample in a study of blood T cell repertoires in COVID-19. Measured with immunoSEQ multiplex PCR; TCRdb has only the in-frame clones, and not every one. There are fewer than 120,000 clones in the sample; roughly four fifths occur only once, and 16% lies in the top ten. The sample was peripheral blood. These receptor sequences come from a woman aged 60 to 75 with acute or convalescent COVID-19.

The chain joins TRBV4-2 to TRBJ2-1, with 9 bases that match TRBD2. V shed 2 bases and J 7 bases; nucleotides not matched to a gene: 9. CDR1 LGHNA and CDR2 YNFKEQ come from the germline V gene. The CDR3 runs to 16 residues. The CDR3 sequence is CASSQIWSGGPNEQFF. The DNA for the CDR3 is TGTGCCAGCAGCCAAATTTGGAGCGGGGGGCCTAATGAGCAGTTCTTC.

This rearrangement joins TRBV19 to TRBJ2-7; D perhaps matches TRBD2 (6 bases). V shed 1 base and J shed 4 bases, with 17 bases lying between them. The germline V gene encodes CDR1 LNHDA and CDR2 SQIVND (reference sequence). The CDR3 is 16 residues long. CDR3 nucleotide sequence: TGTGCCAGTAGTATAGTTCGGAGGGGTGTTGGATACGAGCAGTACTTC. It is translated as CASSIVRRGVGYEQYF.

This chain uses TRBV5-4 with TRBJ1-3; 7 bases are shared with TRBD1. Per the germline V gene, CDR1 is SGHNT and CDR2 is YYREEE (reference sequence). The ends lost 0 bases at V and 5 bases at J; junction bases unmatched: 2. The CDR3 loop spans 14 amino acids. The CDR3 protein is CASSLGQGRNTIYF. The CDR3 DNA sequence: TGTGCCAGCAGCTTGGGACAGGGTAGAAACACCATATATTTT.

As regards this clone: This sample also contains other DNA sequences that code for the same CDR3. The chain couples TRBV5-1 to TRBJ2-2; 8 bases fit TRBD1. The germline V gene has CDR1 SGHRS and CDR2 YFSETQ. The CDR3 is 16 amino acids. J was trimmed by 3 bases and V by 1 base; bases with no gene match: 5. Here the CDR3 reads CASSLFSGGDTGELFF. The CDR3 DNA follows: TGCGCCAGCAGCTTGTTTTCAGGGGGCGACACCGGGGAGCTGTTTTTT.

The J gene is TRBJ2-5, the V gene TRBV7-3; TRBD1 might be the D (6 bases). Trimming cost V 5 bases and J 3 bases, with 10 bases left between them. The length of the CDR3 is 13 residues. From germline, CDR1 is SGHTA and CDR2 FQGTGA. For the CDR3, the DNA is TGTGCCAGCAGCATCCACAGGGAAGAGACCCAGTACTTC. Translation: CASSIHREETQYF.

The chain has TRBV9 and TRBJ1-5; D perhaps matches TRBD1 (5 bases). The germline CDR1 and CDR2 sequences are SGDLS and YYNGEE. The V gene lost 3 bases and the J gene lost 1 base, with 8 bases spanning the gap. CDR3 size: 14 residues. The CDR3 DNA follows: TGTGCCAGCAGCGGGGGGGGGAGCAATCAGCCCCAGCATTTT. It specifies CASSGGGSNQPQHF.